The 27 T cell receptor beta chains given below trace back to one sample, sequenced in a study of brain T cells in children with intractable seizures. The time point was: blood from clinic visit 5 months post-surgery; TSC patient then seizure free. This table comes from immunoSEQ multiplex PCR, and its TCRdb copy is limited to in-frame clones, with some not included. Of a few hundred thousand clones in the sample, over 90% were seen once. The source material was peripheral blood, sampled around 5 months after surgery. The receptor source for this set is a boy less than two years old with tuberous sclerosis and intractable seizures.

The genes are TRBV30 and TRBJ1-2; a weak D match, TRBD1 (5 bases). The CDR3 is made up of 13 amino acids. CDR1 is GTSNPN and CDR2 is SVGIG in the germline V gene (reference sequence). The ends were cut back, 4 bases at V and 2 bases at J, with 11 bases in the middle. The CDR3 is CAWTSDINYGYTF. The CDR3 nucleotides read TGTGCCTGGACCTCGGACATAAACTATGGCTACACCTTC.

CDR3 residues: CASSSGGSRFNYGYTF. In nucleotides, the CDR3 is TGTGCCAGCAGCTCGGGGGGCTCCAGATTCAACTATGGCTACACCTTC. V and J are TRBV5-6 and TRBJ1-2; weak D call: TRBD1 (6 bases). The CDR3 consists of 16 residues. The V end was cut by 3 bases, the J end by 2 bases, with 17 bases between. Germline V gene data show CDR1 as SGHDT and CDR2 as YYEEEE.

J is TRBJ1-5 and V is TRBV4-1; D gene ambiguous. The germline V gene encodes CDR1 MGHRA and CDR2 YSYEKL. The CDR3 has 16 residues. Trimming shortened V by 0 bases and J by 1 base, and 10 bases separated the two germline ends. The CDR3 sequence is CASSQERGNSNQPQHF. The CDR3 DNA follows: TGCGCCAGCAGCCAAGAAAGAGGGAACAGCAATCAGCCCCAGCATTTT.

This CDR3 reads CASSLGHVEYYEQYF. The CDR3 DNA is TGCGCCAGCAGCTTGGGGCACGTGGAATACTACGAGCAGTACTTC. The chain is built from TRBV5-1 and TRBJ2-7; D call uncertain. The CDR3 is made up of 15 amino acids. CDR1 and CDR2 from the germline V gene are SGHRS and YFSETQ. The V end lost 0 bases, the J end lost 3 bases, and 13 bases lay between the germline ends.

The chain carries TRBV2 and TRBJ1-6; 9 nucleotides match TRBD1. CDR3 size: 16 residues. V dropped 5 bases and J dropped 6; count of bases not matched to a gene: 8. Germline loops: CDR1 SNHLY, CDR2 FYNNEI. The CDR3 region is CASSHEGTGFNSPLHF. Written as DNA, the CDR3 is TGTGCCAGCAGTCATGAAGGGACAGGGTTTAATTCACCCCTCCACTTT.

The CDR3 region has the DNA TGTGCCAGCAGCTTTTCGTTTCACTACGAGCAGTACTTC. Its translation is CASSFSFHYEQYF. This chain joins TRBV7-9 and TRBJ2-7; D is undetermined. The CDR3 loop spans 13 amino acids. From germline, CDR1 is SEHNR and CDR2 FQNEAQ (reference sequence). Trimming took off 3 bases at V and 3 bases at J, with 9 bases between the two ends.

The gene calls are TRBV11-2 and TRBJ2-7; unclear D gene. The germline CDR1 and CDR2 sequences are SGHAT and FQNNGV. CDR3 length: 15 amino acids. The V and J ends lost 1 base and 4 bases respectively, with 14 bases between them. The CDR3 nucleotides read TGTGCCAGCAGCTTAGCACCGGGTGGCGGTTACGAGCAGTACTTC. Translated, it gives CASSLAPGGGYEQYF.

The V and J genes are TRBV5-1 and TRBJ2-1; 9 nucleotides align to TRBD2. The germline gives CDR1 SGHRS, CDR2 YFSETQ. The CDR3 sequence is 15 residues long. V was pared by 1 base and J by 7 bases, with 6 bases of the junction left unmatched. The CDR3: CASSLYISGSNEQFF. The CDR3 DNA is TGCGCCAGCAGCTTGTATATTAGCGGGAGTAATGAGCAGTTCTTC. The complete variable domain, with remaining parts taken from reference TRBV5-1 and TRBJ2-1, reads KAGVTQTPRYLIKTRGQQVTLSCSPISGHRSVSWYQQTPGQGLQFLFEYFSETQRNKGNFPGRFSGRQFSNSRSEMNVSTLELGDSALYLCASSLYISGSNEQFFGPGTRLTVL.

The J gene is TRBJ2-3, the V gene TRBV5-6; no definite D call. V lost 0 bases and J 3 bases, leaving 8 bases between the germline ends. Germline assignment: CDR1 SGHDT and CDR2 YYEEEE. This CDR3 is 14 amino acids long. CDR3 protein: CASSLDVTTDTQYF. The CDR3 bases are TGTGCCAGCAGCTTGGACGTTACAACAGATACGCAGTATTTT.

This sequence joins TRBV7-2 and TRBJ1-1; 11 bases map to TRBD1. The CDR3 runs to 18 residues. The V gene end was trimmed by 1 base and the J gene end by 2 bases; junction bases not matched to a gene: 9. Germline loops: CDR1 SGHTA, CDR2 FQGNSA. The DNA for the CDR3 is TGTGCCAGCAGCTTAGAAGTCGGACAGGGGGCAATCAACACTGAAGCTTTCTTT. It encodes CASSLEVGQGAINTEAFF. Using reference TRBV7-2 and TRBJ1-1 for the parts outside the CDR3, the full variable domain is GAGVSQSPSNKVTEKGKDVELRCDPISGHTALYWYRQSLGQGLEFLIYFQGNSAPDKSGLPSDRFSAERTGGSVSTLTIQRTQQEDSAVYLCASSLEVGQGAINTEAFFGQGTRLTVV.

The chain uses TRBV23-1 and TRBJ1-1; a weak D match, TRBD1 (5 bases). Being an ORF, TRBV23-1 has a function that is uncertain. V lost 7 bases and J lost 7, with 22 bases in between. The CDR3 sequence is 15 residues long. The CDR3 sequence: CASNKPGTTKFEAFF. As DNA, the CDR3 is TGCGCCAGCAACAAGCCGGGGACTACTAAATTTGAAGCTTTCTTT.

The chain carries TRBV3-1 (or the pseudogene TRBV3-2) and TRBJ2-1; either TRBD1 or TRBD2 may fit D (5 bases each). Germline CDR1 LGHDT, CDR2 YNNKEL (reference sequence). The CDR3 has 16 amino acids. V lost 0 bases and J 2 bases, leaving 11 bases between the germline ends. The CDR3 sequence: CASSQDRGVTYNEQFF. CDR3 DNA: TGTGCCAGCAGCCAAGATCGAGGGGTCACCTACAATGAGCAGTTCTTC.

This rearrangement joins TRBV5-5 to TRBJ2-1; 8 bases fit TRBD2. This CDR3 is 13 amino acids long. The V and J ends lost 4 bases and 8 bases, in that order; junction bases with no gene match: 5. CDR1 is SGHKS and CDR2 is YYEKEE in the germline V gene (reference sequence). DNA of the CDR3: TGTGCCAGCAGCAGGGGACTAGAATATGAGCAGTTCTTC. It yields the protein CASSRGLEYEQFF.

The chain has TRBV7-8 and TRBJ2-1, with TRBD1 matching over 10 bases. Unmatched junction bases numbered 11, after V lost 8 bases and J lost 10 bases. CDR3 length: 14 residues. Germline V gene lookup returns CDR1 SGHVS and CDR2 FQNEAQ. The CDR3 loop is CASGLLDRGAEQFF. The CDR3 DNA reads as TGTGCCAGCGGGCTTTTGGACAGGGGGGCCGAGCAGTTCTTC.

V is TRBV7-9 and J is TRBJ1-1, with a possible D match to TRBD1 (5 bases). Germline V CDR1 and CDR2: SEHNR, FQNEAQ (reference sequence). CDR3 length: 14 amino acids. The V gene lost 2 bases and the J gene lost 2 bases, with 9 bases spanning the gap. CDR3 amino acids: CASSLPGGNTEAFF. For the CDR3, the DNA is TGTGCCAGCAGCTTACCCGGGGGTAACACTGAAGCTTTCTTT.

The chain combines TRBV11-3 with TRBJ1-4, with D possibly matching TRBD1 (5 bases). CDR3 length: 17 residues. Germline lookup yields CDR1 SGHNT and CDR2 YENEEA. Trimming shortened V by 4 bases and J by 7 bases, and 22 bases separated the two germline ends. Here the CDR3 reads CASSSSGTAVGSEKLFF. The CDR3 DNA sequence: TGTGCCAGCAGCTCTAGTGGGACCGCGGTAGGGAGTGAAAAACTGTTTTTT.

This clone was detected only a few times. This chain connects TRBV6-5 to TRBJ1-1; 7 bases are shared with TRBD1. In germline, CDR1 is MNHEY, CDR2 SVGAGI. The CDR3 extends over 15 amino acids. V shed 2 bases, J shed 1 base, and the junction held 4 bases outside the gene matches. CDR3 sequence: CASSYAGQKNTEAFF. The CDR3 DNA sequence: TGTGCCAGCAGTTACGCGGGACAGAAGAACACTGAAGCTTTCTTT.

The genes are TRBV2 and TRBJ2-7; no firm D call. This CDR3 is 11 amino acids long. Germline assignment: CDR1 SNHLY and CDR2 FYNNEI. The V end was cut by 7 bases, the J end by 3 bases, with 7 bases between. CDR3 amino acids: CASIENYEQYF. The CDR3, as DNA: TGTGCCAGCATAGAGAACTACGAGCAGTACTTC.

The chain couples TRBV7-9 to TRBJ1-2, with 11 positions matching TRBD1. Losses at the gene ends were 8 bases for V and 5 bases for J; bases not matched to a gene: 22. The CDR3 is 19 amino acids. CDR1 SEHNR and CDR2 FQNEAQ come from the germline V gene (reference sequence). The CDR3 DNA follows: TGTGCCAGCGCGGAAGCATCCGGACAGGGGGCCTGGGGCTATTATGGCTACACCTTC. Amino acids: CASAEASGQGAWGYYGYTF.

The V and J genes are TRBV19 and TRBJ2-2; maybe TRBD1 (5 bases). This CDR3 contains 15 residues. CDR1 and CDR2 (germline): LNHDA, SQIVND (reference sequence). Trimming removed 2 bases at V and 4 bases at J, with 11 bases between. CDR3 protein: CASSIQGISTGELFF. In DNA form, the CDR3 reads TGTGCCAGTAGTATACAGGGAATTAGCACCGGGGAGCTGTTTTTT.

This chain connects TRBV30 to TRBJ2-7; D call uncertain. This CDR3 is 12 amino acids long. CDR1 is GTSNPN, CDR2 SVGIG, per germline (reference sequence). V dropped 7 bases and J dropped 2 bases, with 12 bases sitting between them. The CDR3 DNA follows: TGTGCCTATCAAGACATAGCCTACGAGCAGTACTTC. Its protein is CAYQDIAYEQYF.

The chain uses TRBV20-1 and TRBJ1-1; D is unresolved. The CDR3 spans 11 residues. The V and J ends lost 3 bases and 6 bases respectively, with 8 bases between them. Germline CDR1 is DFQATT and CDR2 is SNEGSKA (reference sequence). CDR3 bases: TGCAGTGCTAGTCCAGTTTCTGAAGCTTTCTTT. Protein sequence: CSASPVSEAFF.

The chain is built from TRBV5-4 and TRBJ2-3; 11 bases match TRBD2. This CDR3 comprises 15 residues. J was trimmed by 3 bases and V by 4 bases; bases with no gene match: 4. Germline assignment: CDR1 SGHNT and CDR2 YYREEE (reference sequence). The CDR3 loop reads CASSLSSGRTDTQYF. CDR3 bases: TGTGCCAGCAGCCTTTCTAGCGGGAGGACAGATACGCAGTATTTT. The full variable domain, in which reference TRBV5-4 and TRBJ2-3 provide the parts outside the CDR3, is ETGVTQSPTHLIKTRGQQVTLRCSSQSGHNTVSWYQQALGQGPQFIFQYYREEENGRGNFPPRFSGLQFPNYSSELNVNALELDDSALYLCASSLSSGRTDTQYFGPGTRLTVL.

The V call is TRBV2, the J call TRBJ2-6; D gene ambiguous. Germline V gene data show CDR1 as SNHLY and CDR2 as FYNNEI. V was pared by 5 bases and J by 0 bases, with 14 bases between. The CDR3 spans 17 residues. This CDR3 reads CASSTDLQLSGANVLTF. In nucleotides, the CDR3 is TGTGCCAGCAGTACAGACCTACAGCTCTCTGGGGCCAACGTCCTGACTTTC.

V and J are TRBV7-9 and TRBJ2-1; D may match TRBD1 or TRBD2 (5 bases each). V shed 3 bases and J shed 4 bases, with 13 bases lying between them. Germline CDR1 SEHNR, CDR2 FQNEAQ (reference sequence). The CDR3 is 15 amino acids. In DNA form, the CDR3 reads TGTGCCAGCAGCTTGGGGATGGGGGTATACAATGAGCAGTTCTTC. It yields the protein CASSLGMGVYNEQFF. The full variable domain, rest sourced from reference TRBV7-9 and TRBJ2-1, is DTGVSQNPRHKITKRGQNVTFRCDPISEHNRLYWYRQTLGQGPEFLTYFQNEAQLEKSRLLSDRFSAERPKGSFSTLEIQRTEQGDSAMYLCASSLGMGVYNEQFFGPGTRLTVL.

The chain joins TRBV28 to TRBJ1-5; D gene unclear. Per the germline V gene, CDR1 is MDHEN and CDR2 is SYDVKM. The CDR3 is 15 amino acids. V was pared by 1 base and J by 0 bases, with 7 bases between. The DNA of the CDR3 is TGTGCCAGCAGTTTATTATCTAATAGCAATCAGCCCCAGCATTTT. This gives the protein CASSLLSNSNQPQHF.

V is TRBV28 and J is TRBJ2-7, with D maybe TRBD1 (6 bases). V dropped 6 bases and J dropped 3 bases, with 21 bases sitting between them. Germline CDR1 reads MDHEN; CDR2 reads SYDVKM. The CDR3 consists of 16 residues. The CDR3 sequence: CASSLTPTGRGYEQYF. In DNA, the CDR3 is TGTGCCAGCAGCTTGACCCCGACAGGCCGAGGCTACGAGCAGTACTTC.